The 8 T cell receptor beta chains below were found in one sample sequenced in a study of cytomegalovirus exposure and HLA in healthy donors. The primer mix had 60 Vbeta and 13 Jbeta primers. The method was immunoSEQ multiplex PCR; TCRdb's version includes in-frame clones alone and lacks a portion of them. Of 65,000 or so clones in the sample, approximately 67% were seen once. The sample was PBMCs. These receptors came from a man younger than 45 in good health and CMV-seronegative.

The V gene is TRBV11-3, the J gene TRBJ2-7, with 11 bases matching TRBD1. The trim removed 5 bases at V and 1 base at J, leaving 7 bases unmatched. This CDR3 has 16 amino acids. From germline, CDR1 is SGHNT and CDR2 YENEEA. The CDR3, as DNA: TGTGCCAGCAGCAACGGAGGACAGGGGGCATCCTACGAGCAGTACTTC. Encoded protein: CASSNGGQGASYEQYF. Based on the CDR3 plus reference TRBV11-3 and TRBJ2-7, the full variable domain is EAGVVQSPRYKIIEKKQPVAFWCNPISGHNTLYWYLQNLGQGPELLIRYENEEAVDDSQLPKDRFSAERLKGVDSTLKIQPAELGDSAVYLCASSNGGQGASYEQYFGPGTRLTVT.

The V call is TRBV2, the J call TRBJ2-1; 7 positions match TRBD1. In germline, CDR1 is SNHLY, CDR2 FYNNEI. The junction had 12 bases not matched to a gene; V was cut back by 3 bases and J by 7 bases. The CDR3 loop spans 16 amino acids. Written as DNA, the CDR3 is TGTGCCAGCAGTGAGAGGGAGAAAAGGGGGCCAAATGAGCAGTTCTTC. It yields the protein CASSEREKRGPNEQFF. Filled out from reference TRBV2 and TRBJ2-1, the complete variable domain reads EPEVTQTPSHQVTQMGQEVILRCVPISNHLYFYWYRQILGQKVEFLVSFYNNEISEKSEIFDDQFSVERPDGSNFTLKIRSTKLEDSAMYFCASSEREKRGPNEQFFGPGTRLTVL.

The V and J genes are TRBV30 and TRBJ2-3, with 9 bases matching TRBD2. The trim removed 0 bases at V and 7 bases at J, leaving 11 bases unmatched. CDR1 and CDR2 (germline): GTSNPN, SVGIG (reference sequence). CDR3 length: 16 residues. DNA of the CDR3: TGTGCCTGGAGTGTACCTATCGCGGGGGGGAAAAATACGCAGTATTTT. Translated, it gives CAWSVPIAGGKNTQYF.

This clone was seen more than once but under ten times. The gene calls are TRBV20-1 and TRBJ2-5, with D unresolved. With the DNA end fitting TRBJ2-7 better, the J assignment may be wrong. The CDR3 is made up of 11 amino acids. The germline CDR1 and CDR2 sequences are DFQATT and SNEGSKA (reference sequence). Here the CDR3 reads CSASLIREQYF. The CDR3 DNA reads TGCAGTGCTAGCCTTATCCGCGAGCAGTACTTC.

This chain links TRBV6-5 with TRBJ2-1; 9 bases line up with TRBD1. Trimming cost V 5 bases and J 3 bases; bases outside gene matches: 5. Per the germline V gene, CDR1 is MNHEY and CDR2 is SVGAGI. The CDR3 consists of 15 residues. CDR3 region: CASSPGTGNYNEQFF. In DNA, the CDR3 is TGTGCCAGCAGTCCCGGGACAGGGAACTACAATGAGCAGTTCTTC.

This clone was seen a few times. The chain's CDR3 is CASSHRQGAYSPLHF. The CDR3 region has the DNA TGCGCCAGCAGCCACCGACAGGGTGCGTATTCACCCCTCCACTTT. The chain joins TRBV4-1 to TRBJ1-6; 7 bases agree with TRBD1. Germline CDR1 is MGHRA and CDR2 is YSYEKL. Trimming cost V 3 bases and J 8 bases; bases outside gene matches: 7. The CDR3 is 15 residues long.

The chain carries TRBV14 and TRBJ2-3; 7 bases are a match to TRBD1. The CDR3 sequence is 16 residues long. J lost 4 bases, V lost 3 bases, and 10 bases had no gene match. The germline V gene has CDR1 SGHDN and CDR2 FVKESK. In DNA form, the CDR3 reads TGTGCCAGCAGCCACGGACAGGTCGTTAATGCAGATACGCAGTATTTT. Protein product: CASSHGQVVNADTQYF.

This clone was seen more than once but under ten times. The CDR3 protein is CASCRGGVDTQYF. CDR3 in DNA: TGTGCCAGCTGCCGCGGGGGAGTGGATACGCAGTATTTT. The rearrangement links TRBV6-5 to TRBJ2-3, with TRBD2 identical over 7 bases. The CDR3 is made up of 13 amino acids. J lost 6 bases, V lost 8 bases, and 8 bases had no gene match. The germline CDR1 and CDR2 sequences are MNHEY and SVGAGI.